Listed below are T cell receptor beta chains from one sample, sequenced in a study of shared clonotypes between healthy human individuals. Sequencing was performed with immunoSEQ multiplex PCR; in TCRdb, only in-frame clones are kept and a portion is missing. The top ten clones hold around 0.4% of a sample with 2 million to 3 million clones, 80% to 95% of them seen once. The sample comprised naive CD4+ T cells from PBMCs. The receptor set was obtained from a man aged 18 to 29 in good health. Some clones in this sample may be carry-over from other donors' samples. CDR3s include the opening cysteine and the closing phenylalanine or tryptophan. The D gene is left open where the match is weak. The size field is filled for only some rows; it gives once, few, many or a size class.

TGTGCCAGCTCACCGGTTGACGTGGGGCTAAACAATGAGCAGTTCTTC	CASSPVDVGLNNEQFF	.	TRBJ2-1	.	TRBV18
TGTGCCAGCAGCCAGTCACAGGGGGCGGCCACCGGGGAGCTGTTTTTT	CASSQSQGAATGELFF	.	TRBJ2-2	TRBD1	TRBV7-2
TGTGCCAGCAGCTCGACAGGGGGCACTGAAGCTTTCTTT	CASSSTGGTEAFF	.	TRBJ1-1	TRBD1	TRBV5-4
TGTGCCAGCAGTCCCCCAGCGACGAACGAGCAGTTCTTC	CASSPPATNEQFF	.	TRBJ2-1	.	TRBV28
TGTGCCAGCAGCTTAGGCGAAACAGGCGCCTACGAGCAGTACTTC	CASSLGETGAYEQYF	.	TRBJ2-7	.	TRBV11-2
TGTGCCAGCAGCTCGGGGTTAGTACACTATGGCTACACCTTC	CASSSGLVHYGYTF	.	TRBJ1-2	.	TRBV7-2
TGTGCCTGGAGTCCGGACGGGACCTATGGCTACACCTTC	CAWSPDGTYGYTF	.	TRBJ1-2	.	TRBV30
TGTGCCTGGAATCAGGGGGCCACTGAAGCTTTCTTT	CAWNQGATEAFF	.	TRBJ1-1	TRBD1	TRBV30
TGTGCCAGCCAGGGACAGCAGCCACCCCTCCACTTT	CASQGQQPPLHF	.	TRBJ1-6	TRBD1	TRBV2
TGTGCCTGGAGTGTCGAAGATAATTCACCCCTCCACTTT	CAWSVEDNSPLHF	.	TRBJ1-6	.	TRBV30
TGTGCCAGTAGTATAGTTCCGCCGGATAACTATGGCTACACCTTC	CASSIVPPDNYGYTF	.	TRBJ1-2	.	TRBV19
TGTGCCAGCAGTGAAGTCGGGACAGGGAGCACAGATACGCAGTATTTT	CASSEVGTGSTDTQYF	.	TRBJ2-3	TRBD1	TRBV2
TGTGCCAGCAGTGACAGACAGCGGACTAGACAGCCCCAGCATTTT	CASSDRQRTRQPQHF	few	TRBJ1-5	.	TRBV2